Given below is one T cell receptor beta chain in context. This sample is drawn from a study of CD8+CD57+ T cells in acquired aplastic anemia. Genomic DNA constituted the template upon which TCR beta VDJ and CDR3 profiling was performed. TCRdb itself ran the reads through MiXCR, one entry per CDR3 protein. The sample lists roughly 300,000 distinct CDR3 sequences; 55% to 65% were seen once. V shed 6 bases and J 3 bases; nucleotides not matched to a gene: 11. CDR1 is SQVTM, CDR2 ANQGSEA, per germline. This CDR3 is built from 14 residues. The TCR comes from a human donor with severe aplastic anemia or a healthy control (not recorded which). The chain combines TRBV29-1 with TRBJ2-7; 7 nucleotides agree with TRBD1. The sequencing sample was made of sorted CD4+, CD8+, or CD8+CD57+ T cells (not recorded which) from PBMCs. CDR3 DNA sequence: TGCAGCGTGGAGGCCAGGGGGACCTACTACGAGCAGTACTTC. This encodes CSVEARGTYYEQYF.